Shown below are 4 T cell receptor beta chains from a single sample sequenced in a study of T cells after yellow fever vaccination. TCRdb passed the 5' RACE reads through MiXCR, listing each CDR3 protein once. The sample yields under 400,000 distinct CDR3 sequences, about 12% seen once. This material consisted of CD4+ T cells sorted from PBMCs, taken 15 days after the yellow fever booster vaccination. The receptors were sampled from a man aged 18 to 29 who received the YFV17D yellow fever vaccine.

The gene calls are TRBV5-4 and TRBJ1-2, with 8 bases fitting TRBD1. This CDR3 is built from 15 residues. V shed 0 bases, J shed 8 bases, and the junction held 9 bases outside the gene matches. Germline values: CDR1 SGHNT, CDR2 YYREEE (reference sequence). CDR3 amino acids: CASSLEGQGRGGYTF. CDR3 bases: TGTGCCAGCAGCTTGGAAGGACAGGGACGCGGGGGCTACACCTTC.

This clonotype came up a few times. V and J are TRBV9 and TRBJ1-2; 7 nucleotides align to TRBD1. The germline CDR1 and CDR2 sequences are SGDLS and YYNGEE. CDR3 length: 16 amino acids. The junction had 9 bases not matched to a gene; V was cut back by 1 base and J by 3 bases. In DNA form, the CDR3 reads TGTGCCAGCAGCGTAACCTTCCGGGACAGCTACTATGGCTACACCTTC. Protein sequence: CASSVTFRDSYYGYTF.

This clonotype was seen more than once but under ten times. The chain carries TRBV5-1 and TRBJ1-6; D uncertain. Deletions cut 7 bases from V and 12 bases from J, with 8 bases between. Germline loops: CDR1 SGHRS, CDR2 YFSETQ. This CDR3 spans 10 amino acids. The CDR3 DNA reads as TGCGCCAGCCGCAGAGGACCCCTCCACTTT. It specifies CASRRGPLHF.

J is TRBJ2-1 and V is TRBV20-1, with a possible D match to TRBD2 (6 bases). V was trimmed by 3 bases and J by 10 bases, leaving 22 bases between them. This CDR3 region has 15 residues. Germline V gene sequence: CDR1 DFQATT, CDR2 SNEGSKA (reference sequence). The chain's CDR3 is CSASTAGRQAGEQFF. The CDR3 DNA is TGCAGTGCTAGTACCGCGGGGCGGCAAGCTGGAGAGCAGTTCTTC.